This T cell receptor (beta chain) was found in a study of radiotherapy plus CTLA-4 blockade in lung cancer. In the study overall: Among enrolled patients, approximately 18% responded and about 34% achieved disease control.

V lost 1 base to trimming and J lost 1 base; unmatched junction nucleotides: 4. Germline V gene sequence: CDR1 SGHTA, CDR2 FQGNSA. This CDR3 is built from 16 residues. The table came from immunoSEQ multiplex PCR; TCRdb's copy has only in-frame clones and leaves some out. The sample includes around 100,000 clones, around 84% of them seen just once. The sequence derives from a human donor with non-small cell lung cancer that progressed on radiotherapy plus ipilimumab. Some clones in this sample may be carry-over from other donors' samples. The V gene is TRBV7-2, the J gene TRBJ2-3; 8 bases are a match to TRBD2. The sequencing here drew on peripheral blood, taken from a patient treated with radiotherapy plus ipilimumab. DNA of the CDR3: TGTGCCAGCAGCTTAGTGCAAGCGGGGGGCACAGATACGCAGTATTTT. It is translated as CASSLVQAGGTDTQYF.